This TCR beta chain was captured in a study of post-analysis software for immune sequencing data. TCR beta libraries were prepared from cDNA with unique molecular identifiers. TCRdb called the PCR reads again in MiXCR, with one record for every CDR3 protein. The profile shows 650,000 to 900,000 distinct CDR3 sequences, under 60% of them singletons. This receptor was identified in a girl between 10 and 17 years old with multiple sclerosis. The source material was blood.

The CDR3 DNA follows: TGTGCCAGCAGCTTAAACCCCCAGGGGAACACTGAAGCTTTCTTT. As protein: CASSLNPQGNTEAFF. The J gene is TRBJ1-1, the V gene TRBV7-2; a possible D gene is TRBD1 (5 bases). Trimming took 2 bases from V and 1 from J, leaving 11 bases between them. The CDR3 is 15 amino acids. In germline, CDR1 is SGHTA, CDR2 FQGNSA. The full variable domain, completed using reference TRBV7-2 and TRBJ1-1, is GAGVSQSPSNKVTEKGKDVELRCDPISGHTALYWYRQSLGQGLEFLIYFQGNSAPDKSGLPSDRFSAERTGGSVSTLTIQRTQQEDSAVYLCASSLNPQGNTEAFFGQGTRLTVV.